The 30 T cell receptor beta chains in this list originate from one sample, sequenced in a study of CD8+ T cells in alopecia areata. Treatment given: oral pan-JAK inhibitor, 5-10 mg twice daily. Reverse transcription of extracted RNA yielded cDNA, which provided the sequencing template. TCRdb keeps only in-frame clones here, not all; method: immunoSEQ multiplex PCR. The sample consists of about 190,000 clones, 50% to 60% of them appearing once. Material: CD4+ T cells sorted from blood, obtained at week 4, from a patient treated with tofacitinib. The receptors come from a human donor with alopecia areata.

The genes are TRBV23-1 and TRBJ2-3; no clear D. TRBV23-1 is sorted into the ORF group, with uncertain function. This CDR3 spans 13 amino acids. The V and J ends lost 4 bases and 3 bases respectively, with 8 bases between them. CDR3 coding DNA: TGCGCCAGCAGTCTGAAGTTTACAGATACGCAGTATTTT. Translating it yields CASSLKFTDTQYF.

V is TRBV23-1 and J is TRBJ1-2; D remains unclear. TRBV23-1 is an ORF, and what it does is uncertain. The ends were cut back, 2 bases at V and 0 bases at J, with 7 bases in the middle. The CDR3 length is 14 residues. CDR3 DNA sequence: TGCGCCAGCAGTCAAAATCAGGCTAACTATGGCTACACCTTC. Protein sequence: CASSQNQANYGYTF.

This clone was counted only a few times. The chain recombines TRBV29-1 with TRBJ2-3; D not resolved. The CDR3 is made up of 10 amino acids. Trimming cost V 8 bases and J 4 bases, with 7 bases left between them. Germline V gives CDR1 SQVTM, CDR2 ANQGSEA. CDR3 loop: CSSRSDTQYF. CDR3 DNA: TGCAGCTCCCGGTCAGATACGCAGTATTTT.

The J gene is TRBJ1-2, the V gene TRBV28, with D unclear. The CDR3 sequence is 12 residues long. The V gene's germline CDR1 is MDHEN and CDR2 SYDVKM. Trimming took off 6 bases at V and 5 bases at J, with 10 bases between the two ends. The CDR3 DNA follows: TGTGCCAGCAGGGTCCGGGATTATGGCTACACCTTC. Amino acid sequence: CASRVRDYGYTF.

This clone is a singleton in its sample. CDR3 DNA sequence: TGTGCCAGCAGCTCCACTCGGGCAGAGACCCAGTACTTC. Protein sequence: CASSSTRAETQYF. The rearrangement uses TRBV7-3 and TRBJ2-5, with D hard to call. The CDR3 spans 13 residues. Germline values: CDR1 SGHTA, CDR2 FQGTGA. Deletions cut 4 bases from V and 4 bases from J, with 10 bases between.

This clone was seen a handful of times. The chain employs TRBV29-1 and TRBJ2-1, with a possible D match to TRBD2 (6 bases). The CDR3 runs to 13 residues. In germline, CDR1 is SQVTM, CDR2 ANQGSEA. The germline V and J ends were trimmed by 6 bases and 1 base, with 10 bases remaining between them. In nucleotides, the CDR3 is TGCAGCGTCGGGACTGTTTCCTACAATGAGCAGTTCTTC. This gives the protein CSVGTVSYNEQFF.

V gene TRBV27 combines with J gene TRBJ1-5, with 8 bases lining up with TRBD1. The germline gives CDR1 MNHEY, CDR2 SMNVEV (reference sequence). Trimming removed 4 bases from V and 4 bases from J; junction bases left unmatched: 9. The CDR3 totals 16 residues. The CDR3 is CASSSLARDRNQPQHF. In DNA, the CDR3 is TGTGCCAGCAGTTCCCTAGCCAGGGACAGGAATCAGCCCCAGCATTTT.

The chain is built from TRBV30 and TRBJ2-2, with 9 nucleotides matching TRBD2. Germline V gives CDR1 GTSNPN, CDR2 SVGIG (reference sequence). The trim removed 4 bases at V and 0 bases at J, leaving 3 bases unmatched. The length of the CDR3 is 15 residues. CDR3 sequence: CAWISGRSNTGELFF. For the CDR3, the DNA is TGTGCCTGGATCAGCGGGAGGTCGAACACCGGGGAGCTGTTTTTT.

This clone appeared once. The chain employs TRBV30 and TRBJ2-7; D is perhaps TRBD2 (6 bases). In germline, CDR1 is GTSNPN, CDR2 SVGIG (reference sequence). The CDR3 has 12 amino acids. The V end was cut by 1 base, the J end by 7 bases, with 11 bases between. The CDR3 spells CAWSGSREEQYF. The CDR3 nucleotides read TGTGCCTGGAGTGGGAGCCGGGAGGAGCAGTACTTC.

The chain joins TRBV29-1 to TRBJ1-2; D gene uncertain. Germline CDR1 is SQVTM and CDR2 is ANQGSEA. Trimming removed 1 base from V and 4 bases from J, with 10 bases in between. The CDR3 is 13 amino acids. The CDR3 protein is CSVEGMTIYGYTF. The CDR3 DNA reads as TGCAGCGTTGAAGGGATGACTATCTATGGCTACACCTTC.

In this sample, this clone turned up a few times. The gene calls are TRBV7-9 and TRBJ2-5, with D perhaps given as TRBD1 or TRBD2 (6 bases each). The V and J ends lost 1 base and 5 bases respectively, with 11 bases between them. Per the germline V gene, CDR1 is SEHNR and CDR2 is FQNEAQ (reference sequence). This CDR3 is 14 amino acids long. The CDR3 reads CASSLGGASETQYF. CDR3 coding DNA: TGTGCCAGCAGCTTAGGGGGGGCGAGTGAGACCCAGTACTTC.

This chain connects TRBV29-1 to TRBJ1-2; tentative D call: TRBD1 (6 bases). CDR3 length: 13 amino acids. Per the germline V gene, CDR1 is SQVTM and CDR2 is ANQGSEA. V lost 7 bases and J lost 7, with 19 bases in between. CDR3 coding DNA: TGCAGCGCTTTGACAGGACTCCGGGGTGGCTACACCTTC. Protein sequence: CSALTGLRGGYTF.

This sequence joins TRBV29-1 and TRBJ2-7; 12 bases are shared with TRBD2. Looked up from germline, CDR1 is SQVTM and CDR2 is ANQGSEA. V gave up 4 bases and J gave up 2 bases; unmatched junction bases: 6. This CDR3 has 15 amino acids. Written as DNA, the CDR3 is TGCAGCGTTGGGAGGAGACTAGCGGGGGCCTACGAGCAGTACTTC. Protein sequence: CSVGRRLAGAYEQYF.

The genes are TRBV7-2 and TRBJ2-7, with D unresolved. Trimming cost V 2 bases and J 3 bases, with 5 bases left between them. CDR1 and CDR2 (germline): SGHTA, FQGNSA. The CDR3 has 12 amino acids. The CDR3 region is CASSLPLYEQYF. CDR3 nucleotides: TGTGCCAGCAGCTTACCCCTCTACGAGCAGTACTTC. The full variable domain, its missing parts supplied by reference TRBV7-2 and TRBJ2-7, is GAGVSQSPSNKVTEKGKDVELRCDPISGHTALYWYRQSLGQGLEFLIYFQGNSAPDKSGLPSDRFSAERTGGSVSTLTIQRTQQEDSAVYLCASSLPLYEQYFGPGTRLTVT.

This clone occurred a few times. The CDR3 bases are TGCGCCAGCAGCCAAGATAGGGGACTCACGCCCCAGCATTTT. Amino acids: CASSQDRGLTPQHF. The gene calls are TRBV4-3 and TRBJ1-5, with a weak D call TRBD1 (5 bases). The CDR3 is 14 residues long. Germline CDR1 LGHNA, CDR2 YSLEER. V was trimmed by 0 bases and J by 9 bases, leaving 12 bases between them.

The gene calls are TRBV27 and TRBJ2-5, with TRBD1 as a possible D gene (6 bases). Germline V lookup: CDR1 MNHEY, CDR2 SMNVEV (reference sequence). The ends were cut back, 5 bases at V and 9 bases at J, with 19 bases in the middle. There are 14 residues in the CDR3. The CDR3 coding sequence is TGTGCCAGCAGTGCCCCCAGGGGTCTCATGGCCCAGTACTTC. The encoded protein is CASSAPRGLMAQYF.

This chain links TRBV19 with TRBJ1-1; 7 nucleotides align to TRBD1. Germline assignment: CDR1 LNHDA and CDR2 SQIVND (reference sequence). The CDR3 totals 13 residues. V trimming: 5 bases; J trimming: 10 bases; junction bases outside the gene matches: 10. The CDR3 DNA is TGTGCCAGTAGTCGACAGGGAGTATCTGTAGCTTTCTTT. Protein sequence: CASSRQGVSVAFF. Full variable domain (rest looked up from reference TRBV19 and TRBJ1-1): DGGITQSPKYLFRKEGQNVTLSCEQNLNHDAMYWYRQDPGQGLRLIYYSQIVNDFQKGDIAEGYSVSREKKESFPLTVTSAQKNPTAFYLCASSRQGVSVAFFGQGTRLTVV.

V usage is TRBV29-1 and J usage is TRBJ2-7; the match to TRBD2 covers 7 bases. The V and J ends lost 7 bases and 2 bases, in that order; junction bases with no gene match: 8. The CDR3 extends over 13 amino acids. Per germline, CDR1 SQVTM and CDR2 ANQGSEA. CDR3 coding DNA: TGCAGCGCCACCGTTGGACTAGCCTACGAGCAGTACTTC. It codes for CSATVGLAYEQYF.

This clone was observed a few times. V usage is TRBV15 and J usage is TRBJ2-7; TRBD1 matches 9 bases. The V segment lost 5 bases and the J segment 5 bases; nucleotides outside the gene matches: 10. This CDR3 spans 15 amino acids. In germline, CDR1 is LNHNV, CDR2 YYDKDF (reference sequence). The CDR3 is CATSGGNRGRNEQYF. CDR3 DNA: TGTGCCACCAGCGGGGGGAACAGGGGGCGGAACGAGCAGTACTTC. Filled out from reference TRBV15 and TRBJ2-7, the complete variable domain reads DAMVIQNPRYQVTQFGKPVTLSCSQTLNHNVMYWYQQKSSQAPKLLFHYYDKDFNNEADTPDNFQSRRPNTSFCFLDIRSPGLGDTAMYLCATSGGNRGRNEQYFGPGTRLTVT.

This clone was counted between two and nine times. This sequence joins TRBV2 and TRBJ2-7; D may be TRBD2 (6 bases). Between the trimmed V and J ends, which lost 5 bases and 5 bases, there was a span of 19 bases. The CDR3 runs 15 residues. CDR1 is SNHLY and CDR2 is FYNNEI in the germline V gene. The CDR3 here is CASSQTRNLGNEQYF. In DNA form, the CDR3 reads TGTGCCAGCAGTCAGACTAGGAACCTCGGCAACGAGCAGTACTTC.

As to this clone: The junction departs from the called germline gene at one end, perhaps through a read error. V is TRBV4-3 and J is TRBJ2-4; 9 nucleotides line up with TRBD1. The CDR3 length is 13 residues. Germline lookup yields CDR1 LGHNA and CDR2 YSLEER. The CDR3 DNA reads TGCGCCAGCAGCCAGACCTCCGGGACAGGGATGCACTTC. Its translation: CASSQTSGTGMHF.

The genes are TRBV4-1 and TRBJ1-2, with 9 bases fitting TRBD1. CDR3 length equals 16 residues. Germline V gene sequence: CDR1 MGHRA, CDR2 YSYEKL. Trimming cost V 1 base and J 4 bases; bases outside gene matches: 7. The CDR3 nucleotides read TGCGCCAGCAGCCAAGGTCCGGGACAGGGCGGCTATGGCTACACCTTC. Amino acids: CASSQGPGQGGYGYTF.

The rearrangement links TRBV7-3 to TRBJ2-1, with TRBD2 matching over 9 bases. With 7 bases clipped from V and 2 bases from J, the junction kept 6 bases outside the gene matches. Germline CDR1 is SGHTA and CDR2 is FQGTGA. The CDR3 spans 15 residues. The CDR3 region has the DNA TGTGCCAGCACCCCTCTAGCGGGACCCTACAATGAGCAGTTCTTC. It translates to CASTPLAGPYNEQFF.

The rearrangement links TRBV5-1 to TRBJ2-3, with D possibly called TRBD1 or TRBD2 (5 bases each). The CDR3 loop spans 17 amino acids. In germline, CDR1 is SGHRS, CDR2 YFSETQ. V was pared by 4 bases and J by 0 bases, with 18 bases between. The CDR3: CASSGTIGTGSTDTQYF. DNA for the CDR3: TGCGCCAGCAGCGGCACAATCGGGACGGGGAGCACAGATACGCAGTATTTT.

This clone was detected once. This rearrangement joins TRBV27 to TRBJ2-5; D is possibly TRBD2 (5 bases). V was trimmed by 8 bases and J by 7 bases, leaving 23 bases between them. This CDR3 has 15 amino acids. CDR1 and CDR2 (germline): MNHEY, SMNVEV (reference sequence). The CDR3 protein is CASALTRAPGGTQYF. Written as DNA, the CDR3 is TGTGCCAGCGCTCTCACGAGGGCCCCTGGAGGGACCCAGTACTTC.

In its sample, this clone was seen once. V and J are TRBV7-2 and TRBJ2-3; D call uncertain. The CDR3 consists of 15 residues. Germline-derived CDR1 and CDR2 are SGHTA and FQGNSA. Trimming cost V 3 bases and J 5 bases, with 15 bases left between them. This chain's CDR3 is CASSFGGSNGDTQYF. The CDR3 DNA sequence: TGTGCCAGCAGCTTCGGTGGAAGCAATGGAGATACGCAGTATTTT.

The rearrangement uses TRBV29-1 and TRBJ1-1, with D perhaps matching TRBD1 (6 bases). CDR1 is SQVTM and CDR2 is ANQGSEA in the germline V gene. V was cut by 7 bases and J by 0 bases, with 12 bases left in between. The CDR3 length is 13 residues. As DNA, the CDR3 is TGCAGCGCTCCAGGGGCGTTGAACACTGAAGCTTTCTTT. Protein sequence: CSAPGALNTEAFF.

This chain links TRBV10-3 with TRBJ1-1, with D unclear. The CDR3 extends over 14 amino acids. The germline V and J ends were trimmed by 3 bases and 8 bases, with 16 bases remaining between them. Germline V gene sequence: CDR1 ENHRY, CDR2 SYGVKD. Here the CDR3 DNA reads TGTGCCATCAGTGACCGGACGGGGAACAGAGAAGCTTTCTTT. Protein product: CAISDRTGNREAFF.

The chain joins TRBV5-1 to TRBJ2-1; the D gene is possibly TRBD2 (5 bases). The length of the CDR3 is 13 residues. Germline CDR1 SGHRS, CDR2 YFSETQ. Trimming took 2 bases from V and 9 from J, leaving 12 bases between them. As DNA, the CDR3 is TGCGCCAGCAGCTTTCGTGAGGGCAGTGAGCAGTTCTTC. As protein: CASSFREGSEQFF.

This clone has a handful of counts. This rearrangement joins TRBV6-6 to TRBJ1-2, with D perhaps matching TRBD1 (6 bases). The CDR3 totals 14 residues. The germline gives CDR1 MNHNY, CDR2 SVGAGI (reference sequence). Trimming removed 7 bases at V and 4 bases at J, with 16 bases between. CDR3: CASTKGEMGYGYTF. The CDR3 coding sequence is TGTGCCAGCACCAAGGGGGAAATGGGCTATGGCTACACCTTC.